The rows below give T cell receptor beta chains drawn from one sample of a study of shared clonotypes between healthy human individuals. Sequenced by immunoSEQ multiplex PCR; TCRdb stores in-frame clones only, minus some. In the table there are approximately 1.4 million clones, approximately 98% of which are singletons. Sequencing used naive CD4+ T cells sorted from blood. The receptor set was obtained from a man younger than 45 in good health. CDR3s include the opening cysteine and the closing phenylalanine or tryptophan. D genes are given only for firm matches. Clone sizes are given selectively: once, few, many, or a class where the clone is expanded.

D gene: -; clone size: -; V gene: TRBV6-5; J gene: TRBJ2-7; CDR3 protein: CASSYSGGTYEQYF; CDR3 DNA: TGTGCCAGCAGTTACTCGGGCGGGACCTACGAGCAGTACTTC
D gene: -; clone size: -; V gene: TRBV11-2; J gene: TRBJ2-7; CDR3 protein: CASTRSGVTYEQYF; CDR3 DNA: TGTGCCAGCACTCGTTCCGGGGTGACCTACGAGCAGTACTTC
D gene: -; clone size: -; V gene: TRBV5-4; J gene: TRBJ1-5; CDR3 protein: CASSLAGNNQPQHF; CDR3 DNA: TGTGCCAGCAGCTTGGCAGGCAACAATCAGCCCCAGCATTTT
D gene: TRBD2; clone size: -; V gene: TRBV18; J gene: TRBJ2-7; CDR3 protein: CASSPLGWSGKAFGEQYF; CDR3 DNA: TGTGCCAGCTCACCACTGGGTTGGAGCGGGAAGGCTTTTGGAGAGCAGTACTTC
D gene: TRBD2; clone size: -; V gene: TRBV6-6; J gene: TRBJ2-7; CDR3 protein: CASSRSGSQYEQYF; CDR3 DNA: TGTGCCAGCAGTCGAAGCGGGAGCCAGTACGAGCAGTACTTC
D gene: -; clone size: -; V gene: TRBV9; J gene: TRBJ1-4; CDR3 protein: CASSRETTEKLFF; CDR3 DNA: TGTGCCAGCAGCCGGGAGACCACTGAAAAACTGTTTTTT
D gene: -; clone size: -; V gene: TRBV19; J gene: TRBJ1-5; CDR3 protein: CASSPNQGGQPQHF; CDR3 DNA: TGTGCCAGTAGTCCAAACCAGGGCGGGCAGCCCCAGCATTTT
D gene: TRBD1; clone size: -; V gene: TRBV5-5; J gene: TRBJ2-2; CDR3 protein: CASRQNRGPGELFF; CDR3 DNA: TGTGCCAGCAGGCAAAACAGGGGGCCCGGGGAGCTGTTTTTT
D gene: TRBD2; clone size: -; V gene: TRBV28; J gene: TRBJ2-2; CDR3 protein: CASSSRGEGGTGELFF; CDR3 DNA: TGTGCCAGCAGCTCGCGGGGGGAGGGTGGCACCGGGGAGCTGTTTTTT
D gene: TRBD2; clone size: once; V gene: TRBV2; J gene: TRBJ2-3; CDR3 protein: CASSVLGGSADTQYF; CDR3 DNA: TGTGCCAGCAGTGTACTGGGAGGGAGTGCAGATACGCAGTATTTT
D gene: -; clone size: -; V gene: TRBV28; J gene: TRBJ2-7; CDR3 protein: CASSLLFGSASYEQYF; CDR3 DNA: TGTGCCAGCAGTTTATTATTCGGGAGTGCGTCCTACGAGCAGTACTTC
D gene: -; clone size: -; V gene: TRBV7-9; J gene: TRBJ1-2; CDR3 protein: CASSLEQAAGYTF; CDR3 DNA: TGTGCCAGCAGCTTAGAACAGGCGGCTGGCTACACCTTC
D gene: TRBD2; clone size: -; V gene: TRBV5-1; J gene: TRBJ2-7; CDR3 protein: CASSSSGDSYEQYF; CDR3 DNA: TGCGCCAGCAGCTCCAGCGGGGACTCCTACGAGCAGTACTTC
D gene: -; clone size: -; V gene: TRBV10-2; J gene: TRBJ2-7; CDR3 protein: CASSELARTATISYEQYF; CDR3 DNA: TGCGCCAGCAGTGAATTAGCTCGGACAGCTACGATCTCCTACGAGCAGTACTTC
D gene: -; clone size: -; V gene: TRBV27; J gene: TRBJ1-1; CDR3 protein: CASSLSRSPGAQVLHTEAFF; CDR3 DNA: TGTGCCAGCAGTTTATCCCGCTCGCCAGGGGCCCAAGTATTGCACACTGAAGCTTTCTTT
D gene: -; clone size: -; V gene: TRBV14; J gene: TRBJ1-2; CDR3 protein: CASSQVDRLPGGYTF; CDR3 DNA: TGTGCCAGCAGCCAAGTCGACAGACTCCCTGGCGGCTACACCTTC
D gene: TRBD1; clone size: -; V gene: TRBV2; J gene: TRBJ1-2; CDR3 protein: CASRDRSYGYTF; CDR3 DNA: TGTGCCAGTAGGGACAGATCTTATGGCTACACCTTC
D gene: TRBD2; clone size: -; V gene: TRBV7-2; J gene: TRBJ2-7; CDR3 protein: CASSLSGRTDSYEQYF; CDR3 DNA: TGTGCCAGCAGCTTAAGCGGGAGGACCGACTCCTACGAGCAGTACTTC
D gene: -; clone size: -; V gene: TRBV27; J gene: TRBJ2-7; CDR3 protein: CASSQPYEQYF; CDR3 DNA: TGTGCCAGCTCCCAGCCTTACGAGCAGTACTTC
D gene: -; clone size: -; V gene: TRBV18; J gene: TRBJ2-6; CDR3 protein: CASSPQSGAGANVLTF; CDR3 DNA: TGTGCCAGCTCACCACAATCGGGGGCTGGGGCCAACGTCCTGACTTTC